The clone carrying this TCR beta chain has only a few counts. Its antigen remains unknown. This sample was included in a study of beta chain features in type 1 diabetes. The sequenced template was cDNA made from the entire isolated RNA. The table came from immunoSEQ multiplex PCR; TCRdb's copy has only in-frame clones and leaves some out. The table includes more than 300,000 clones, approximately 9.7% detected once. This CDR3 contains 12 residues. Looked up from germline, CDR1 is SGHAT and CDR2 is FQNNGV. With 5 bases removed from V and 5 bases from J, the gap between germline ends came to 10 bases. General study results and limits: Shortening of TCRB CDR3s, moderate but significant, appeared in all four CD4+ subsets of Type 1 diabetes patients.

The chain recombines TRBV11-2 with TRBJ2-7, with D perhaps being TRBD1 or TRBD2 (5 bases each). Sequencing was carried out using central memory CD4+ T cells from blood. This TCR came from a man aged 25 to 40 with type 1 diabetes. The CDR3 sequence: CASSPQGDEQYF. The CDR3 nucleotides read TGTGCCAGCAGCCCCCAGGGAGACGAGCAGTACTTC.